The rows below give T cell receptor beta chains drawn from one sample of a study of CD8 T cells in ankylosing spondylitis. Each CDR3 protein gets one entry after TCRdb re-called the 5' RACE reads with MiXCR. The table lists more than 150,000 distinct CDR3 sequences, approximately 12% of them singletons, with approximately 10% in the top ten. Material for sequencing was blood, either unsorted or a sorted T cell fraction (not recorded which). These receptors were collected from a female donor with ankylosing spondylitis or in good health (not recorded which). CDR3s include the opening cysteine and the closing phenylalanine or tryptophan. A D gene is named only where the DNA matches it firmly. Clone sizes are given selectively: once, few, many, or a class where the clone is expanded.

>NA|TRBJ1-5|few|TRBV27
CASSLKGFGNQPQHF
TGTGCCAGCAGTTTAAAAGGGTTCGGCAATCAGCCCCAGCATTTT
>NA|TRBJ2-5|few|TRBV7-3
CASSLGAFQETQYF
TGTGCCAGCAGCTTAGGAGCTTTCCAAGAGACCCAGTACTTC
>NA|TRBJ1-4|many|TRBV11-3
CASSLAGANEKLFF
TGTGCCAGCAGCTTAGCCGGCGCAAATGAAAAACTGTTTTTT
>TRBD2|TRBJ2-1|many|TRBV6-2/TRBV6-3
CASSYVAGLGNEQFF
TGTGCCAGCAGTTACGTAGCGGGATTGGGCAATGAGCAGTTCTTC
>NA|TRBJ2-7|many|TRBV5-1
CASSLGTVEQYF
TGCGCCAGCAGCTTGGGGACGGTCGAGCAGTACTTC
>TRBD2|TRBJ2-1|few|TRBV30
CAWSRAGTSGNNEQFF
TGTGCCTGGAGTCGAGCCGGGACTAGCGGGAACAATGAGCAGTTCTTC
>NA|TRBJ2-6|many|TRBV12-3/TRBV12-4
CASSLAVPSGANVLTF
TGTGCCAGCAGTTTGGCGGTGCCCTCTGGGGCCAACGTCCTGACTTTC
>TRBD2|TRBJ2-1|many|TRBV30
CAWSPLAGVNEQFF
TGTGCCTGGAGTCCGCTAGCGGGAGTCAATGAGCAGTTCTTC
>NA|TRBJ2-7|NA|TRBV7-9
CASSLSRGTDTYEQYF
TGTGCCAGCAGCCTTAGCCGCGGGACAGACACCTACGAGCAGTACTTC
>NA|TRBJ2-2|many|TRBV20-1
CSARGILGNTGELFF
TGCAGTGCTAGAGGAATCCTGGGGAACACCGGGGAGCTGTTTTTT
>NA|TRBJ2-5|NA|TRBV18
CASSSPVGQETQYF
TGTGCCAGCTCATCACCAGTCGGTCAAGAGACCCAGTACTTC
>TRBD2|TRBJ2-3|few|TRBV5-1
CASSCRAGPVDTQYF
TGCGCCAGCAGCTGCCGAGCGGGACCTGTGGATACGCAGTATTTT
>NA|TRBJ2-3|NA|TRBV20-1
CSARRGSEFTDTQYF
TGCAGTGCTAGAAGGGGTAGCGAGTTCACAGATACGCAGTATTTT
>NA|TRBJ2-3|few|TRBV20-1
CSASGLTRTPTDTQYF
TGCAGTGCTAGTGGTCTGACTAGGACCCCCACAGATACGCAGTATTTT
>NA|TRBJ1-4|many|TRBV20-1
CSARDGNEKLFF
TGCAGTGCTAGAGATGGGAATGAAAAACTGTTTTTT
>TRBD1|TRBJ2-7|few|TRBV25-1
CASRTETGGYEQYF
TGTGCCAGCAGGACTGAGACAGGGGGATACGAGCAGTACTTC
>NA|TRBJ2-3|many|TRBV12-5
CASGLSVGADTQYF
TGTGCTAGTGGTTTGTCCGTAGGTGCAGATACGCAGTATTTT
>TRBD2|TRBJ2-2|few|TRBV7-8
CASLAGGNTGELFF
TGTGCGTCTCTAGCGGGAGGAAACACCGGGGAGCTGTTTTTT
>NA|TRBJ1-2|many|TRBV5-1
CASSLGQGNYGYTF
TGCGCCAGCAGCTTGGGGCAGGGGAACTATGGCTACACCTTC
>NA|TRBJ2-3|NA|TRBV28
CASTDSDTQYF
TGTGCCAGCACCGACTCAGATACGCAGTATTTT
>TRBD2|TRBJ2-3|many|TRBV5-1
CASSLAGNPEREEDTQYF
TGCGCCAGCAGCTTGGCGGGAAACCCTGAGCGGGAGGAAGATACGCAGTATTTT
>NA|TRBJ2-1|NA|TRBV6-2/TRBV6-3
CASSTLAYEQFF
TGTGCCAGCAGTACCCTAGCCTATGAGCAGTTCTTC